Listed here are 7 T cell receptor beta chains from one sample, sequenced in a study of T cells in Graves' hyperthyroidism and ophthalmopathy. Using RNA transcripts as the source, TCR beta CDR3 regions were amplified. Carried out on the TCR CDR3, a first-round RT-PCR used the HTBI primer set. From the multiplex PCR reads, TCRdb called clonotypes with MiXCR, one entry per CDR3 protein. Altogether about 200,000 distinct CDR3 sequences are present, about a sixth being singletons, with the ten largest covering around 48%. Sequenced material: blood. Receptors were obtained from a woman in her fifties or sixties with Graves' hyperthyroidism.

This clonotype has a count of ten or more. The genes are TRBV2 and TRBJ2-2, with D possibly matching TRBD1 (5 bases). V lost 1 base, J lost 7 bases, and 7 bases lay in between. CDR3 length equals 13 residues. CDR1 SNHLY and CDR2 FYNNEI come from the germline V gene. CDR3 amino acids: CASSEGRGGELFF. As DNA, the CDR3 is TGTGCCAGCAGTGAAGGAAGGGGCGGGGAGCTGTTTTTT.

This clonotype came up many times. J is TRBJ2-3 and V is TRBV4-2; no clear D gene. Per the germline V gene, CDR1 is LGHNA and CDR2 is YNFKEQ. V was clipped by 0 bases and J by 2 bases, with 6 bases between them. This CDR3 spans 14 amino acids. The CDR3, as DNA: TGTGCCAGCAGCCAAGATATAGCCACAGATACGCAGTATTTT. Protein: CASSQDIATDTQYF.

This clonotype was seen a few times. V usage is TRBV7-3 and J usage is TRBJ2-2; D might be TRBD2 (5 bases). Germline assignment: CDR1 SGHTA and CDR2 FQGTGA. CDR3 length equals 15 residues. V lost 1 base to trimming and J lost 2 bases, with 8 bases between them. The CDR3 bases are TGTGCCAGCAGCTTAAGTCGGGAAAACACCGGGGAGCTGTTTTTT. It yields the protein CASSLSRENTGELFF.

The table lists this clonotype with a few counts. The V gene is TRBV14, the J gene TRBJ2-1; the D is unclear. This CDR3 spans 15 amino acids. The V gene's germline CDR1 is SGHDN and CDR2 FVKESK. V was pared by 1 base and J by 6 bases, with 13 bases between. The CDR3 DNA is TGTGCCAGCAGCCAAGGGTTTTTCCTAATCAATGAGCAGTTCTTC. Amino acids: CASSQGFFLINEQFF.

The chain uses TRBV5-1 and TRBJ2-3; 14 nucleotides align to TRBD2. The germline V gene encodes CDR1 SGHRS and CDR2 YFSETQ. V gave up 4 bases and J gave up 5 bases; unmatched junction bases: 9. This CDR3 is built from 17 residues. The CDR3 spells CASSDGTSGSFGDTQYF. In DNA, the CDR3 is TGCGCCAGCAGCGACGGGACTAGCGGGAGTTTCGGAGATACGCAGTATTTT.

V is TRBV19 and J is TRBJ2-3; 13 bases line up with TRBD2. The V and J ends lost 5 bases and 3 bases, in that order; junction bases with no gene match: 11. Germline-derived CDR1 and CDR2 are LNHDA and SQIVND (reference sequence). This CDR3 spans 18 amino acids. The CDR3 nucleotides are TGTGCCAGTAGTCGGGCTTGGACTAGCGGGAGAGATACAGATACGCAGTATTTT. Its protein product is CASSRAWTSGRDTDTQYF.

In its sample, this clonotype was seen many times. V usage is TRBV7-9 and J usage is TRBJ2-3; D is unclear. The CDR3 consists of 12 residues. V was shortened by 11 bases and J by 5 bases, with 14 bases between the two germline ends. Germline values: CDR1 SEHNR, CDR2 FQNEAQ (reference sequence). The CDR3 nucleotides read TGTGCCGCCGCAGCGTCTAAAGATACGCAGTATTTT. It codes for CAAAASKDTQYF.